These T cell receptor beta chains were read from a single sample in a study of blood T cell repertoires in COVID-19. Produced via immunoSEQ multiplex PCR; TCRdb's table is partial and in-frame only. This sample yields about 68,000 clones, of which more than 80% are seen a single time; approximately 2.9% belongs to the top ten. Sequencing input: peripheral blood. These receptors all come from a man in his forties or fifties with acute or convalescent COVID-19. The CDR3 runs from the conserved cysteine through the conserved F or W. D genes are given only for firm matches. Not every row has a clone size; where given, it reads once, few, many or a size class.

v_gene,d_gene,j_gene,abundance,CDR3aa,CDR3nt
TRBV2,TRBD2,TRBJ2-5,once,CASRSGTSGRRETQYF,TGTGCCAGCAGATCCGGGACTAGCGGGAGGCGAGAGACCCAGTACTTC
TRBV5-4,TRBD2,TRBJ2-3,NA,CASSLSSGSTDTQYF,TGTGCCAGCAGCTTGTCTAGCGGGAGCACAGATACGCAGTATTTT
TRBV2,TRBD1,TRBJ1-5,NA,CASSVGQGAGQPQHF,TGTGCCAGCAGCGTGGGACAGGGGGCAGGTCAGCCCCAGCATTTT
TRBV7-3,NA,TRBJ2-3,once,CASSLEGVTQYF,TGTGCCAGCAGCTTGGAAGGGGTGACGCAGTATTTT
TRBV5-1,TRBD1,TRBJ2-3,NA,CASSLGQGEDTQYF,TGCGCCAGCAGCCTAGGACAGGGTGAGGATACGCAGTATTTT
TRBV5-1,NA,TRBJ2-1,NA,CASSLANGLADEQFF,TGCGCCAGCAGCTTGGCTAACGGCTTGGCGGATGAGCAGTTCTTC
TRBV28,TRBD1,TRBJ1-2,NA,CAHSETGLRSGYTF,TGTGCCCACTCCGAGACAGGGTTACGGAGTGGCTACACCTTC
TRBV28,NA,TRBJ2-5,NA,CASGKQGTGWETQYF,TGTGCCAGCGGTAAACAGGGCACGGGGTGGGAGACCCAGTACTTC
TRBV7-2,TRBD2,TRBJ2-2,NA,CASSLAFSLSGRAGTGELFF,TGTGCCAGCAGCTTAGCCTTTTCCCTTAGCGGGAGGGCCGGGACCGGGGAGCTGTTTTTT
TRBV24-1,TRBD2,TRBJ2-2,NA,CATSDAPGLAGRNTGELFF,TGTGCCACCAGTGATGCACCGGGACTAGCGGGGAGGAACACCGGGGAGCTGTTTTTT
TRBV6-2/TRBV6-3,TRBD2,TRBJ2-4,NA,CASSFPGRERAKNIQYF,TGTGCCAGCAGTTTCCCTGGGAGGGAACGGGCCAAAAACATTCAGTACTTC
TRBV7-2,NA,TRBJ2-7,once,CASSLGGGTYEQYF,TGTGCCAGCAGCTTAGGTGGAGGGACCTACGAGCAGTACTTC